This T cell receptor (beta chain) was observed in a study of identical twins. Study-level results: Conclusions relied on cross-sectional statistical analysis, not following the same donors.

TCRdb used MiXCR to reprocess the 5' RACE reads, holding one entry per CDR3 protein. Among 140,000 to 150,000 distinct CDR3 sequences listed, roughly 3.5% were seen once. CDR1 is SQVTM, CDR2 ANQGSEA, per germline. The CDR3 runs 12 residues. V gave up 3 bases and J gave up 1 base, with 6 bases separating them. This clonotype occurred many times. Its antigen remains unidentified. The chain links TRBV29-1 to TRBJ1-1, with no clear D. The origin of this receptor is a man aged 18 to 29 in good health. Sequenced input: memory T cells sorted from blood. The CDR3 DNA follows: TGCAGCGTTGAGTTGGCGAACACTGAAGCTTTCTTT. Its protein is CSVELANTEAFF.